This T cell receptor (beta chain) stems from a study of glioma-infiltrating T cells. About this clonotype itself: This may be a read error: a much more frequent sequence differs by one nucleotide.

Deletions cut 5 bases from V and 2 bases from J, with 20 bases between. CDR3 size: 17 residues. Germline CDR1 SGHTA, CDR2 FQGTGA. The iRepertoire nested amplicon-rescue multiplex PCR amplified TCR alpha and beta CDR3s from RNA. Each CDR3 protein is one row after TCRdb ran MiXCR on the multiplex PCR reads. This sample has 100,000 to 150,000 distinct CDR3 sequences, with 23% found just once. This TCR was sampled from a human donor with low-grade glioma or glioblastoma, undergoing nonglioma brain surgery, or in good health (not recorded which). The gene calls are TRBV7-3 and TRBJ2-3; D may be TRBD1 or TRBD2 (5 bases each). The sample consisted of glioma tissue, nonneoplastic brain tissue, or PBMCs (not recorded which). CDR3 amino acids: CASSPQSGRTYTDTQYF. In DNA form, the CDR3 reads TGTGCCAGCAGCCCGCAGTCGGGGCGGACATACACAGATACGCAGTATTTT. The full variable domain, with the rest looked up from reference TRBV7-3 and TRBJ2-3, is GAGVSQTPSNKVTEKGKYVELRCDPISGHTALYWYRQSLGQGPEFLIYFQGTGAADDSGLPNDRFFAVRPEGSVSTLKIQRTERGDSAVYLCASSPQSGRTYTDTQYFGPGTRLTVL.